The 11 T cell receptor beta chains given below trace back to one sample, sequenced in a study of cytomegalovirus exposure and HLA in healthy donors. Use of 60 Vbeta and 13 Jbeta primers characterized the PCR. This table comes from immunoSEQ multiplex PCR, and its TCRdb copy is limited to in-frame clones, with some not included. The data show some 130,000 clones, 83% seen once. The material sequenced was PBMCs. The source is a girl aged 2-10 years in good health and CMV-seronegative.

V is TRBV30 and J is TRBJ2-5, with D perhaps matching TRBD1 (6 bases). The V end was cut by 1 base, the J end by 4 bases, with 13 bases between. Germline loops: CDR1 GTSNPN, CDR2 SVGIG (reference sequence). There are 14 residues in the CDR3. The chain's CDR3 is CAWSGGPLGETQYF. In DNA form, the CDR3 reads TGTGCCTGGAGTGGGGGGCCCCTCGGAGAGACCCAGTACTTC.

The chain combines TRBV18 with TRBJ2-7, with 11 bases lining up with TRBD1. Trimming took 2 bases from V and 2 from J; bases not matched to a gene: 2. The germline V gene encodes CDR1 KGHSH and CDR2 LQKENI. The CDR3 covers 15 residues. DNA for the CDR3: TGTGCCAGCTCACCATTGGGACAGGGGGCCTACGAGCAGTACTTC. Its protein is CASSPLGQGAYEQYF.

This chain links TRBV5-4 with TRBJ2-3; a weak D match, TRBD2 (6 bases). In germline, CDR1 is SGHNT, CDR2 YYREEE (reference sequence). This CDR3 has 13 amino acids. Trimming cost V 5 bases and J 2 bases, with 9 bases left between them. The DNA for the CDR3 is TGTGCCAGCAGGTGGGAGGACACAGATACGCAGTATTTT. Amino acid sequence: CASRWEDTDTQYF.

This rearrangement joins TRBV6-5 to TRBJ1-2; 9 bases line up with TRBD1. Losses at the gene ends were 6 bases for V and 3 bases for J; bases not matched to a gene: 5. The CDR3 extends over 14 amino acids. Germline CDR1 MNHEY, CDR2 SVGAGI. DNA for the CDR3: TGTGCCAGCAGCCCGTGGACAGGGGACTATGGCTACACCTTC. Translating gives CASSPWTGDYGYTF.

This clone was picked up one time. The V call is TRBV27, the J call TRBJ1-1; no clear D. The germline V gene has CDR1 MNHEY and CDR2 SMNVEV (reference sequence). There are 14 residues in the CDR3. Trimming pared 2 bases from V and 7 bases from J, leaving 14 bases between. CDR3 sequence reads: CASSLLMEGHEAFF. CDR3 sequence (DNA): TGTGCCAGCAGTTTACTTATGGAGGGCCATGAAGCTTTCTTT.

This chain uses TRBV7-2 with TRBJ2-7, with D possibly TRBD1 on 6 matching bases. Between the trimmed V and J ends, which lost 2 bases and 4 bases, there was a span of 12 bases. The CDR3 is 14 residues long. CDR1 SGHTA and CDR2 FQGNSA come from the germline V gene. CDR3: CASSLPGHAYEQYF. The DNA for the CDR3 is TGTGCCAGCAGCTTACCGGGACACGCTTACGAGCAGTACTTC.

This clone was counted once. The V and J genes are TRBV30 and TRBJ1-6; TRBD1 might be the D (6 bases). This CDR3 is 13 amino acids long. With 4 bases removed from V and 10 bases from J, the gap between germline ends came to 14 bases. Germline V gene lookup returns CDR1 GTSNPN and CDR2 SVGIG (reference sequence). This CDR3 reads CAWNRDGMSPLHF. CDR3 in DNA: TGTGCCTGGAACAGGGACGGGATGTCACCCCTCCACTTT.

This chain links TRBV5-1 with TRBJ1-2; TRBD1 agrees at 7 bases. This CDR3 spans 15 amino acids. V was pared by 4 bases and J by 3 bases, with 9 bases of the junction left unmatched. CDR1 and CDR2 (germline): SGHRS, YFSETQ. CDR3 bases: TGCGCCAGCAGCCGCGAGAAGGGGGCATACTATGGCTACACCTTC. It is translated as CASSREKGAYYGYTF.

The chain couples TRBV7-6 to TRBJ1-1; D gene uncertain. The CDR3 length is 13 residues. Trimming cost V 4 bases and J 6 bases, with 12 bases left between them. Germline CDR1 reads SGHVS; CDR2 reads FNYEAQ. The CDR3 spells CASSSPPHSEAFF. The CDR3 nucleotides read TGTGCCAGCAGCTCACCGCCACATTCTGAAGCTTTCTTT.

This clone was detected only once. This chain joins TRBV29-1 and TRBJ2-7; 7 nucleotides match TRBD2. The CDR3 has 13 amino acids. The trim removed 7 bases at V and 2 bases at J, leaving 8 bases unmatched. The germline V gene has CDR1 SQVTM and CDR2 ANQGSEA. Here the CDR3 DNA reads TGCAGCGCTACACTAGCGTCGACCTACGAGCAGTACTTC. The encoded protein is CSATLASTYEQYF.

The gene calls are TRBV2 and TRBJ1-2, with D tentatively TRBD1 (5 bases). CDR1 and CDR2 from the germline V gene are SNHLY and FYNNEI. The V end lost 4 bases, the J end lost 4 bases, and 13 bases lay between the germline ends. The CDR3 has 14 residues. The CDR3 is CASSGLDSFYGYTF. The CDR3 nucleotides are TGTGCCAGCAGTGGACTCGACAGCTTCTATGGCTACACCTTC.